The 32 T cell receptor beta chains reported below all come from one sample, sequenced in a study of T cells in Graves' hyperthyroidism and ophthalmopathy. The CDR3 regions of TCR beta were amplified from RNA transcripts. HTBI primers were used for first-round RT-PCR of the TCR CDR3. MiXCR, run by TCRdb on the multiplex PCR reads, gives a single entry per CDR3 protein. The data show more than 300,000 distinct CDR3 sequences, around 13% seen once. Sequencing input: blood. The source is a woman aged 18-30 years with Graves' hyperthyroidism.

This clonotype has ten or more counts. The DNA for the CDR3 is TGCAGCGCCCGGGACAGGGGCGGAGTCACTGAAGCTTTCTTT. As protein: CSARDRGGVTEAFF. This chain uses TRBV29-1 with TRBJ1-1; 10 positions agree with TRBD1. Losses at the gene ends were 7 bases for V and 4 bases for J; bases not matched to a gene: 9. The CDR3 length is 14 residues. CDR1 and CDR2 from the germline V gene are SQVTM and ANQGSEA.

In this sample, this clonotype turned up many times. This sequence joins TRBV11-2 and TRBJ2-1, with 13 bases aligning to TRBD2. Germline loops: CDR1 SGHAT, CDR2 FQNNGV. The J segment lost 8 bases and the V segment lost 6 bases, leaving 7 bases of the junction unmatched. The CDR3 is 15 amino acids. The CDR3 region is CASRPGLAGLDEQFF. In nucleotides, the CDR3 is TGTGCCAGCAGGCCGGGACTAGCGGGACTAGATGAGCAGTTCTTC. The full variable domain, in which reference TRBV11-2 and TRBJ2-1 provide the parts outside the CDR3, is EAGVAQSPRYKIIEKRQSVAFWCNPISGHATLYWYQQILGQGPKLLIQFQNNGVVDDSQLPKDRFSAERLKGVDSTLKIQPAKLEDSAVYLCASRPGLAGLDEQFFGPGTRLTVL.

This clonotype came up many times. The genes are TRBV2 and TRBJ1-2; 7 bases are shared with TRBD1. Trimming removed 9 bases from V and 2 bases from J; junction bases left unmatched: 9. The germline V gene has CDR1 SNHLY and CDR2 FYNNEI. The CDR3 loop spans 14 amino acids. Written as DNA, the CDR3 is TGTGCCAGAAAACCAACAGGGGACAACTATGGCTACACCTTC. This translates into CARKPTGDNYGYTF.

On this clonotype: This may arise from a read error, as a much more abundant clone is one base away. The genes are TRBV7-2 and TRBJ1-5; D is undetermined. The CDR3 has 12 amino acids. In germline, CDR1 is SGHTA, CDR2 FQGNSA. The V end was cut by 5 bases, the J end by 6 bases, with 8 bases between. Written as DNA, the CDR3 is TGTGCCAGCAGCCCTTTCAGTCAGCCCCAGCATTTT. Its translation is CASSPFSQPQHF.

The DNA for the CDR3 is TGTGCCAGCAGCTTAGCCTCCGGTGGGGCCAACGTCCTGACTTTC. As protein: CASSLASGGANVLTF. This chain connects TRBV7-2 to TRBJ2-6; D unclear. CDR1 is SGHTA, CDR2 FQGNSA, per germline. The CDR3 contains 15 residues. V dropped 0 bases and J dropped 3 bases, with 6 bases sitting between them.

Remarks on this clonotype: A much larger clone is a single base away; this may be a read error. This chain connects TRBV12-3 or TRBV12-4 to TRBJ2-3; 8 bases fit TRBD2. V gave up 5 bases and J gave up 4 bases; unmatched junction bases: 5. The CDR3 covers 14 residues. Written as DNA, the CDR3 is TGTGCCAGCAGTCTTTTTAGCGGGGCAGATACGCAGTATTTT. This translates into CASSLFSGADTQYF.

This clonotype appeared a few times. This sequence joins TRBV19 and TRBJ2-7; D remains unclear. Trimming took off 0 bases at V and 4 bases at J, with 13 bases between the two ends. The CDR3 is 15 amino acids. Germline CDR1 reads LNHDA; CDR2 reads SQIVND (reference sequence). This chain's CDR3 is CASSIETGPSYEQYF. In DNA form, the CDR3 reads TGTGCCAGTAGTATAGAAACGGGCCCATCGTACGAGCAGTACTTC.

As regards this clonotype: A read error may account for a junction end that differs from germline. J is TRBJ1-2 and V is TRBV10-3, with D possibly being TRBD1 (6 bases). The CDR3 covers 16 residues. Germline CDR1 and CDR2: ENHRY and SYGVKD. CDR3 sequence (DNA): TGTGCCATCAGTGAGGCACAGGGAGGGGGTAACTATGACTACACCTTC. Translating gives CAISEAQGGGNYDYTF.

Only a few counts were recorded for this clonotype. CDR3 region: CASREGQALNTEAFF. The CDR3 DNA reads as TGTGCCAGCAGAGAGGGACAGGCGTTGAACACTGAAGCTTTCTTT. The V gene is TRBV6-1, the J gene TRBJ1-1; 8 positions match TRBD1. The CDR3 totals 15 residues. V lost 6 bases to trimming and J lost 0 bases; unmatched junction nucleotides: 6. CDR1 is MNHNS, CDR2 SASEGT, per germline.

The chain uses TRBV19 and TRBJ1-1; D may be TRBD1 (6 bases). The ends were cut back, 5 bases at V and 4 bases at J, with 23 bases in the middle. The CDR3 is made up of 17 amino acids. CDR1 and CDR2 (germline): LNHDA, SQIVND (reference sequence). CDR3 sequence: CASSRTGHASDGTEAFF. CDR3 DNA sequence: TGTGCCAGTAGTCGAACGGGACATGCGTCTGACGGCACTGAAGCTTTCTTT.

This clonotype was seen a handful of times. The V call is TRBV9, the J call TRBJ2-3; D is perhaps TRBD2 (5 bases). CDR3 length: 15 residues. CDR1 and CDR2 from the germline V gene are SGDLS and YYNGEE. V shed 4 bases and J shed 0 bases, with 12 bases lying between them. The CDR3 DNA reads as TGTGCCAGCAGCATCCGGGGTGACAGCACAGATACGCAGTATTTT. Its protein product is CASSIRGDSTDTQYF.

This clonotype has a count of ten or more. The rearrangement links TRBV7-9 to TRBJ2-1; D is perhaps TRBD1 (6 bases). From germline, CDR1 is SEHNR and CDR2 FQNEAQ (reference sequence). This CDR3 region has 16 residues. Trimming shortened V by 3 bases and J by 6 bases, and 18 bases separated the two germline ends. The CDR3 is CASSFARDTGLNEQFF. In nucleotides, the CDR3 is TGTGCCAGCAGCTTCGCACGGGACACCGGTCTCAATGAGCAGTTCTTC.

This clonotype was detected ten times or more. The rearrangement uses TRBV7-6 and TRBJ2-3; 9 nucleotides agree with TRBD2. CDR3 size: 16 residues. Germline V CDR1 and CDR2: SGHVS, FNYEAQ. The V segment lost 1 base and the J segment 1 base; nucleotides outside the gene matches: 3. CDR3 DNA sequence: TGTGCCAGCAGCTTAGTAGCGGGGGTCGGCACAGATACGCAGTATTTT. Protein sequence: CASSLVAGVGTDTQYF.

A remark on this clonotype: A read error may account for a junction end that differs from germline. The J gene is TRBJ1-6, the V gene TRBV19, with TRBD1 as a possible D gene (5 bases). CDR3 length: 15 residues. The germline CDR1 and CDR2 sequences are LNHDA and SQIVND (reference sequence). CDR3 sequence (DNA): TGTCCCAGTAGTTCCGGGACGTCGGGTGATTCACCCCTCCACTTT. Its protein is CPSSSGTSGDSPLHF. The full variable domain, in which reference TRBV19 and TRBJ1-6 provide the parts outside the CDR3, is DGGITQSPKYLFRKEGQNVTLSCEQNLNHDAMYWYRQDPGQGLRLIYYSQIVNDFQKGDIAEGYSVSREKKESFPLTVTSAQKNPTAFYLCPSSSGTSGDSPLHFGNGTRLTVT.

CDR3 region: CASSLRLAGGPDTQYF. The CDR3 DNA reads TGTGCCAGCAGCTTGCGACTAGCGGGGGGGCCGGATACGCAGTATTTT. V and J are TRBV7-3 and TRBJ2-3; 14 bases align to TRBD2. V lost 3 bases, J lost 6 bases, and 5 bases stayed unmatched. CDR1 and CDR2 from the germline V gene are SGHTA and FQGTGA. The CDR3 has 16 residues.

There are a few counts of this clonotype. The chain employs TRBV14 and TRBJ2-1, with 10 bases aligning to TRBD2. From germline, CDR1 is SGHDN and CDR2 FVKESK. The CDR3 covers 22 residues. V was clipped by 2 bases and J by 1 base; unmatched bases: 20. The CDR3 sequence is CASSQSLLKGLAGDGSYNEQFF. For the CDR3, the DNA is TGTGCCAGCAGCCAATCCCTCTTGAAGGGGCTAGCGGGAGATGGTTCCTACAATGAGCAGTTCTTC.

The gene calls are TRBV4-1 and TRBJ1-2; TRBD1 might be the D (6 bases). Germline V gives CDR1 MGHRA, CDR2 YSYEKL. This CDR3 is built from 16 residues. V lost 0 bases and J lost 7, with 18 bases in between. CDR3 in amino acids: CASSQDRSGGMGGYTF. The CDR3, as DNA: TGCGCCAGCAGCCAAGATCGTTCGGGGGGCATGGGTGGCTACACCTTC.

V and J are TRBV27 and TRBJ1-4, with 8 bases that match TRBD1. This CDR3 comprises 13 residues. Germline CDR1 reads MNHEY; CDR2 reads SMNVEV (reference sequence). V lost 6 bases to trimming and J lost 7 bases; unmatched junction nucleotides: 4. CDR3 in amino acids: CASRRTGTEKLFF. The CDR3 DNA follows: TGTGCCAGCAGAAGGACAGGGACTGAAAAACTGTTTTTT. Full variable domain (missing parts from reference TRBV27 and TRBJ1-4): EAQVTQNPRYLITVTGKKLTVTCSQNMNHEYMSWYRQDPGLGLRQIYYSMNVEVTDKGDVPEGYKVSRKEKRNFPLILESPSPNQTSLYFCASRRTGTEKLFFGSGTQLSVL.

In this sample, this clonotype turned up many times. This chain connects TRBV5-8 to TRBJ1-6; D gene ambiguous. The ends were cut back, 0 bases at V and 4 bases at J, with 8 bases in the middle. CDR3 length: 15 residues. Germline-derived CDR1 and CDR2 are SGHTS and YDEGEE. CDR3 amino acids: CASSLARGYNSPLHF. CDR3 nucleotides: TGTGCCAGCAGCTTGGCCCGGGGTTATAATTCACCCCTCCACTTT.

In its sample, this clonotype was seen many times. The V and J genes are TRBV7-8 and TRBJ2-5; 9 bases match TRBD1. The CDR3 runs 17 residues. Germline trimming cut 4 bases from V and 5 bases from J; bases unmatched to any gene: 14. The germline CDR1 and CDR2 sequences are SGHVS and FQNEAQ. The CDR3 reads CASSSGDFSGTGETQYF. The DNA of the CDR3 is TGTGCCAGCAGCTCCGGAGACTTCTCCGGGACAGGGGAGACCCAGTACTTC.

This clonotype was seen a handful of times. The rearrangement uses TRBV11-2 and TRBJ2-5; a possible D gene is TRBD2 (6 bases). The CDR3 is made up of 13 amino acids. Trimming left V 8 bases short and J 5 bases short, with 15 bases between. Germline CDR1 SGHAT, CDR2 FQNNGV. CDR3 DNA: TGTGCCAGCGGCATGATCGCGGGGGAGACCCAGTACTTC. It translates to CASGMIAGETQYF. The complete variable domain, with remaining parts taken from reference TRBV11-2 and TRBJ2-5, reads EAGVAQSPRYKIIEKRQSVAFWCNPISGHATLYWYQQILGQGPKLLIQFQNNGVVDDSQLPKDRFSAERLKGVDSTLKIQPAKLEDSAVYLCASGMIAGETQYFGPGTRLLVL.

Many counts were recorded for this clonotype. The chain employs TRBV20-1 and TRBJ2-3; perhaps TRBD2 as D (5 bases). Germline V lookup: CDR1 DFQATT, CDR2 SNEGSKA (reference sequence). V was shortened by 5 bases and J by 2 bases, with 11 bases between the two germline ends. CDR3 length: 13 residues. The CDR3 DNA reads TGCAGTGCTTCTCTAGCTCCCACAGATACGCAGTATTTT. It codes for CSASLAPTDTQYF.

Only a few counts were recorded for this clonotype. CDR3 loop: CAWSGVKVYGYTF. The CDR3, as DNA: TGTGCCTGGAGTGGGGTCAAGGTCTATGGCTACACCTTC. This chain joins TRBV30 and TRBJ1-2; no clear D. Germline V gene sequence: CDR1 GTSNPN, CDR2 SVGIG (reference sequence). The germline V and J ends were trimmed by 1 base and 4 bases, with 10 bases remaining between them. The CDR3 extends over 13 amino acids. The full variable domain, rest sourced from reference TRBV30 and TRBJ1-2, is SQTIHQWPATLVQPVGSPLSLECTVEGTSNPNLYWYRQAAGRGLQLLFYSVGIGQISSEVPQNLSASRPQDRQFILSSKKLLLSDSGFYLCAWSGVKVYGYTFGSGTRLTVV.

This clonotype was seen at least ten times. In nucleotides, the CDR3 is TGTGCCACCAGTGATCCGAAAGTAGGCGGGCAAGAGACCCAGTACTTC. Translated, it gives CATSDPKVGGQETQYF. V gene TRBV24-1 combines with J gene TRBJ2-5; D possibly corresponds to TRBD2 (5 bases). This CDR3 contains 16 residues. V lost 3 bases and J lost 2, with 15 bases in between. Germline V gives CDR1 KGHDR, CDR2 SFDVKD.

This clonotype was seen many times. V gene TRBV6-1 combines with J gene TRBJ2-7; 7 bases align to TRBD2. CDR1 is MNHNS and CDR2 is SASEGT in the germline V gene. The length of the CDR3 is 13 residues. V lost 6 bases and J lost 3; bases outside the gene matches: 5. CDR3 amino acids: CASSPGTNYEQYF. The CDR3 nucleotides read TGTGCCAGCAGCCCCGGGACTAACTACGAGCAGTACTTC.

In this sample, this clonotype turned up many times. The chain links TRBV7-9 to TRBJ2-3, with 7 bases matching TRBD1. The CDR3 is 16 amino acids. In germline, CDR1 is SEHNR, CDR2 FQNEAQ (reference sequence). Germline trimming cut 5 bases from V and 0 bases from J; bases unmatched to any gene: 8. The CDR3 DNA follows: TGTGCCAGCAGCGACCGACAGGGTAGAAGCACAGATACGCAGTATTTT. Its translation: CASSDRQGRSTDTQYF. Using reference TRBV7-9 and TRBJ2-3 for the parts outside the CDR3, the full variable domain is DTGVSQNPRHKITKRGQNVTFRCDPISEHNRLYWYRQTLGQGPEFLTYFQNEAQLEKSRLLSDRFSAERPKGSFSTLEIQRTEQGDSAMYLCASSDRQGRSTDTQYFGPGTRLTVL.

This clonotype appeared many times. V gene TRBV11-3 combines with J gene TRBJ2-5, with 10 bases aligning to TRBD1. This CDR3 has 15 residues. V was clipped by 5 bases and J by 3 bases; unmatched bases: 6. Germline V gene lookup returns CDR1 SGHNT and CDR2 YENEEA. CDR3 in DNA: TGTGCCAGCAGCCGACGGACAGGGGGTAAAGAGACCCAGTACTTC. It codes for CASSRRTGGKETQYF.

The chain joins TRBV20-1 to TRBJ1-3; possibly TRBD1 for D (6 bases). The CDR3 sequence is 17 residues long. CDR1 and CDR2 from the germline V gene are DFQATT and SNEGSKA (reference sequence). Between the trimmed V and J ends, which lost 4 bases and 0 bases, there was a span of 19 bases. CDR3 residues: CSANGVRGARSGNTIYF. In DNA form, the CDR3 reads TGCAGTGCTAACGGTGTCCGGGGGGCCCGCTCTGGAAACACCATATATTTT.

This clonotype was recorded many times. The chain employs TRBV5-1 and TRBJ2-7; 10 nucleotides line up with TRBD2. The length of the CDR3 is 16 residues. Germline CDR1 is SGHRS and CDR2 is YFSETQ. J lost 1 base, V lost 0 bases, and 4 bases had no gene match. The CDR3 spells CASSLAAGGISYEQYF. CDR3 nucleotides: TGCGCCAGCAGCTTGGCAGCGGGAGGGATATCCTACGAGCAGTACTTC. Looking up the rest from reference TRBV5-1 and TRBJ2-7 gives the full variable domain: KAGVTQTPRYLIKTRGQQVTLSCSPISGHRSVSWYQQTPGQGLQFLFEYFSETQRNKGNFPGRFSGRQFSNSRSEMNVSTLELGDSALYLCASSLAAGGISYEQYFGPGTRLTVT.

This clonotype was observed at least ten times. The rearrangement joins TRBV7-9 to TRBJ2-1; D unclear. Germline values: CDR1 SEHNR, CDR2 FQNEAQ (reference sequence). The CDR3 is made up of 11 amino acids. Trimming left V 3 bases short and J 7 bases short, with 4 bases between. This CDR3 reads CASSFGNEQFF. The CDR3 DNA is TGTGCCAGCAGCTTTGGTAATGAGCAGTTCTTC.

This clonotype was seen more than once but under ten times. The rearrangement links TRBV6-1 to TRBJ1-1, with D possibly matching TRBD1 (6 bases). Trimming took off 1 base at V and 1 base at J, with 10 bases between the two ends. Germline V gene data show CDR1 as MNHNS and CDR2 as SASEGT. This CDR3 is built from 15 residues. This chain's CDR3 is CASSEVDRRNTEAFF. The CDR3 DNA reads as TGTGCCAGCAGTGAAGTTGACAGGAGGAACACTGAAGCTTTCTTT.

This clonotype was seen many times. The chain links TRBV18 to TRBJ2-2; D is perhaps TRBD2 (6 bases). CDR3 length: 16 amino acids. V lost 2 bases and J 4 bases, leaving 14 bases between the germline ends. The germline V gene encodes CDR1 KGHSH and CDR2 LQKENI. This CDR3 is CASSPSGRLSTGELFF. CDR3 nucleotides: TGTGCCAGCTCACCATCTGGGAGGCTCAGCACCGGGGAGCTGTTTTTT.